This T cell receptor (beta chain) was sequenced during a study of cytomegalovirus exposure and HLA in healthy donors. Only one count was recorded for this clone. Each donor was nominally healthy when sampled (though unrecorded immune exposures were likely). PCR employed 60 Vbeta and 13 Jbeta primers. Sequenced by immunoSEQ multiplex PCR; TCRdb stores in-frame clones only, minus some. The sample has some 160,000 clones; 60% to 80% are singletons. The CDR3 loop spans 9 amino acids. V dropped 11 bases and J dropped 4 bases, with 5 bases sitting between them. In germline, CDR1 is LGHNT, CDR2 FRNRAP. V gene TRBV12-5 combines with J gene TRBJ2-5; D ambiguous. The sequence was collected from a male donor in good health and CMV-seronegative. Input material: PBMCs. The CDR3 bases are TGTGCTGTAGTAGAGACCCAGTACTTC. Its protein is CAVVETQYF.